These 9 T cell receptor beta chains came from one sample sequenced in a study of cytomegalovirus exposure and HLA in healthy donors. Use of 60 Vbeta and 13 Jbeta primers characterized the PCR. TCRdb keeps only in-frame clones here, not all; method: immunoSEQ multiplex PCR. This listing includes about 200,000 clones. Sequenced material: PBMCs. These receptors were taken from a boy between 10 and 17 years old in good health and CMV-seronegative.

For this clone: The same CDR3 also results from other DNA sequences found in this sample. V is TRBV7-9 and J is TRBJ1-2; no clear D gene. The CDR3 runs to 12 residues. Trimming pared 3 bases from V and 8 bases from J, leaving 10 bases between. The germline CDR1 and CDR2 sequences are SEHNR and FQNEAQ (reference sequence). CDR3 residues: CASSLAGGGYTF. In DNA form, the CDR3 reads TGTGCCAGCAGCTTGGCGGGAGGCGGCTACACCTTC.

The genes are TRBV6-5 and TRBJ1-4; unclear D gene. This CDR3 is 15 amino acids long. CDR1 MNHEY and CDR2 SVGAGI come from the germline V gene. Trimming removed 2 bases at V and 4 bases at J, with 11 bases between. The CDR3 sequence is CASSYGAASNEKLFF. CDR3 nucleotide sequence: TGTGCCAGCAGTTACGGCGCAGCGAGTAATGAAAAACTGTTTTTT.

This chain links TRBV2 with TRBJ2-5; 7 nucleotides line up with TRBD2. CDR1 is SNHLY, CDR2 FYNNEI, per germline. Trimming took 6 bases from V and 5 from J; bases not matched to a gene: 6. This CDR3 has 13 residues. CDR3 nucleotide sequence: TGTGCCAGCAGCCGGGACTACGGGGAGACCCAGTACTTC. Its translation: CASSRDYGETQYF.

This chain uses TRBV9 with TRBJ2-3; 11 bases map to TRBD2. The CDR3 runs to 18 residues. J lost 6 bases, V lost 4 bases, and 16 bases had no gene match. The germline V gene has CDR1 SGDLS and CDR2 YYNGEE. The CDR3 here is CASSPRVAGGPVEDTQYF. CDR3 DNA: TGTGCCAGCAGCCCACGGGTAGCGGGGGGGCCCGTGGAGGATACGCAGTATTTT.

The rearrangement joins TRBV25-1 to TRBJ1-6; tentative D call: TRBD1 (5 bases). V lost 8 bases to trimming and J lost 7 bases, with 12 bases between them. Germline V gives CDR1 MGHDK, CDR2 SYGVNS. This CDR3 comprises 13 residues. The CDR3 loop is CASSTELNSPLHF. The CDR3 nucleotides are TGTGCCAGCTCGACAGAATTGAATTCACCCCTCCACTTT.

The J gene is TRBJ2-3, the V gene TRBV30, with D tentatively TRBD1 (5 bases). The CDR3 runs 16 residues. Trimming took off 0 bases at V and 2 bases at J, with 15 bases between the two ends. Germline V gene lookup returns CDR1 GTSNPN and CDR2 SVGIG (reference sequence). The chain's CDR3 is CAWSVRAGWNTDTQYF. Here the CDR3 DNA reads TGTGCCTGGAGTGTACGTGCAGGGTGGAACACAGATACGCAGTATTTT.

The CDR3 DNA reads TGCAGCGTTGAAGCGGACGACAGACGGCCCCTCCCATCTCTCTATGGCTACACCTTC. Amino acid sequence: CSVEADDRRPLPSLYGYTF. The gene calls are TRBV29-1 and TRBJ1-2, with a weak D call TRBD1 (5 bases). Trimming stripped 1 base from V and 4 bases from J, with 28 bases between. Germline values: CDR1 SQVTM, CDR2 ANQGSEA. The CDR3 is 19 amino acids.

This chain connects TRBV9 to TRBJ2-5; 8 bases align to TRBD2. Trimming took 3 bases from V and 4 from J; bases not matched to a gene: 11. Germline V gene lookup returns CDR1 SGDLS and CDR2 YYNGEE. The CDR3 loop spans 16 amino acids. CDR3 residues: CASSARGSGASETQYF. As DNA, the CDR3 is TGTGCCAGCAGCGCCCGGGGTAGCGGGGCCTCAGAGACCCAGTACTTC.

The chain joins TRBV28 to TRBJ1-5; 9 bases line up with TRBD1. The CDR3 length is 17 residues. Trimming removed 5 bases from V and 6 bases from J; junction bases left unmatched: 14. The germline CDR1 and CDR2 sequences are MDHEN and SYDVKM. In DNA form, the CDR3 reads TGTGCCAGCAGTAACTACCTCCCCGGACAGGGGCGTCAGCCCCAGCATTTT. Protein product: CASSNYLPGQGRQPQHF. The entire variable domain, with the rest obtained from reference TRBV28 and TRBJ1-5, is as follows: DVKVTQSSRYLVKRTGEKVFLECVQDMDHENMFWYRQDPGLGLRLIYFSYDVKMKEKGDIPEGYSVSREKKERFSLILESASTNQTSMYLCASSNYLPGQGRQPQHFGDGTRLSIL.